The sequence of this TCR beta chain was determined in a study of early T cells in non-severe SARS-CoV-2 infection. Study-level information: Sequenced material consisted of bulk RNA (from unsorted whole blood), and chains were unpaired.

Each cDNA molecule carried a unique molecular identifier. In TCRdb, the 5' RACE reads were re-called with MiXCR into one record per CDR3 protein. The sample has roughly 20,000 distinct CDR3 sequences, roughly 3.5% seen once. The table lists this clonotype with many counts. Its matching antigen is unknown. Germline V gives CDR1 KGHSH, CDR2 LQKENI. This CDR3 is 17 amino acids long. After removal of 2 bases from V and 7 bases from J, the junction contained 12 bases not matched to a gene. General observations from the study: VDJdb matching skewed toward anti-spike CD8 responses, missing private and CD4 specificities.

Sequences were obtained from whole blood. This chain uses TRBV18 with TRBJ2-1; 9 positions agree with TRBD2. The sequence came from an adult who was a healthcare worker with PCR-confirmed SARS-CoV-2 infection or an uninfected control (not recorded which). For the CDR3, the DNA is TGTGCCAGCTCACCAAAGGGTACACTAGCGGGTAAAAATGAGCAGTTCTTC. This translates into CASSPKGTLAGKNEQFF.